The present T cell receptor beta chain was sequenced within a study of T cells in Graves' hyperthyroidism and ophthalmopathy. Across the whole study: Blood from the periphery was taken at initial diagnosis, before any treatment. Study-level findings and limits: The blood repertoire included most of the expanded thyroid clonotypes above 0.001.

This clonotype was seen repeatedly, ten times or more. No antigen is known for it. The CDR3 regions of TCR beta were amplified from RNA transcripts. HTBI primers were employed in a first-round RT-PCR of the TCR CDR3. TCRdb re-analysed the multiplex PCR reads in MiXCR, keeping a single row per CDR3 protein. The sample consists of more than 450,000 distinct CDR3 sequences, just under 20% of them appearing once. Patients affected by ophthalmopathy presented a Clinical Activity Score of at least 3, a NOSPECS grade of at least 4, and disease duration below 3 months. PBMCs were obtained from 10 ml fresh peripheral blood. Germline V gene sequence: CDR1 MNHNS, CDR2 SASEGT. Trimming pared 4 bases from V and 0 bases from J, leaving 10 bases between. The CDR3 length is 14 residues.

This TCR derives from a middle-aged man with Graves' ophthalmopathy. The sequencing sample was made of blood. The rearrangement links TRBV6-1 to TRBJ2-7; D is unclear. CDR3 DNA sequence: TGTGCCAGCAGTGGGGTCGGAATCTCCTACGAGCAGTACTTC. Translated: CASSGVGISYEQYF.